This T cell receptor (beta chain) stems from a study of blood T cell repertoires in COVID-19. Study as a whole: The samples span acute and convalescent COVID-19 from the United States, Italy and Spain. Sources were T cells, B-cell-depleted T cells, or PBMCs; the material itself was cDNA or gDNA.

CDR3 length: 15 amino acids. With 5 bases clipped from V and 10 bases from J, the junction kept 13 bases outside the gene matches. Germline CDR1 and CDR2: SGHTA and FQGTGA. In Seattle, patients joined the study during active infection and were tracked longitudinally. Authors' methods: By means of reference gene primer amplification, nucleated cell counts were estimated. Method: immunoSEQ multiplex PCR; TCRdb's copy keeps in-frame clones and lacks some. D and trimming come from the DNA, and the V and J calls and clone size come from that table. The sample consists of some 300,000 clones, 75% to 90% of them appearing once.

The material sequenced was peripheral blood. This receptor was obtained from a woman between 70 and 85 years old with COVID-19, enrolled during active disease. V gene TRBV7-3 combines with J gene TRBJ2-2; 7 nucleotides match TRBD2. CDR3 in DNA: TGTGCCAGCAGCCCGACGGGGGGACCACTACAGGAGCTGTTTTTT. Translated: CASSPTGGPLQELFF.